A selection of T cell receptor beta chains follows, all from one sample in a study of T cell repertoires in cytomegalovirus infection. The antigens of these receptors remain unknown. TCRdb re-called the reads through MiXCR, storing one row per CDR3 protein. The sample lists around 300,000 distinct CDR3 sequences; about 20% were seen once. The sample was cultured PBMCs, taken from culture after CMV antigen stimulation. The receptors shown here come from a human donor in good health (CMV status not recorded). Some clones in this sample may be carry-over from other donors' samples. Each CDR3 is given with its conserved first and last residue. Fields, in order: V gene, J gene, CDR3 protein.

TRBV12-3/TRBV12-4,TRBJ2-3,CASSNPGLGTDTQYF
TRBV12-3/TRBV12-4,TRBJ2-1,CASSPPPGGGYNEQFF
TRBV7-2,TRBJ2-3,CASSLQAGEGADTQYF
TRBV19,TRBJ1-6,CASSWDGYASPLHF
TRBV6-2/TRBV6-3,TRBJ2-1,CASKLAGEYNEQFF
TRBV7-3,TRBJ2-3,CASSSVGGREDTQYF
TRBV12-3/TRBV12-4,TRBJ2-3,CASRGGDRDFPDTQYF
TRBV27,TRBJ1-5,CASSATGKTGQPQHF
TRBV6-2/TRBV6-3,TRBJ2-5,CASRPSMVGETQYF
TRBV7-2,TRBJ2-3,CASSLLNREYTDTQYF
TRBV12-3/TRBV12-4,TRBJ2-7,CASSLVRSNYEQYF
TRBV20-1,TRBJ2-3,CSARDAGRANTDTQYF
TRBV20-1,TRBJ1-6,CSAARGDNDSPLHF
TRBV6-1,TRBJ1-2,CASSEGSWAGGYGYTF
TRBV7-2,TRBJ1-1,CASSTVGSGAEAFF
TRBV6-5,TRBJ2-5,CASTLAGGQETQYF
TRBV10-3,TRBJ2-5,CAIRERAGETQYF
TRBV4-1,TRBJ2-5,CASRFKGTSGRTGTQYF
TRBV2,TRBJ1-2,CASSRGQGANYGYTF
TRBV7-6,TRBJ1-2,CASNLARGHSFYGYTF
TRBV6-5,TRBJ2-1,CASSYDDNLGLAGGNEQFF
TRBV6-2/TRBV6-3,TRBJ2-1,CASRLGTSGVRRLGEQFF
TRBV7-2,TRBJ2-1,CASSPQRAGEQFF